The 24 T cell receptor beta chains below were found in one sample sequenced in a study of OX40 agonist ivuxolimab in advanced cancers. Measured with immunoSEQ multiplex PCR; TCRdb has only the in-frame clones, and not every one. The data hold about 35,000 clones, with 70% to 85% observed a single time. The sequencing used CD4+ or CD8+ T cells sorted from blood, collected in a trial of the OX40 agonist ivuxolimab. The receptor source for this set is an adult with an advanced solid tumor such as melanoma, head and neck, liver or kidney cancer.

The gene calls are TRBV27 and TRBJ1-2; a weak D match, TRBD1 (5 bases). This CDR3 has 13 amino acids. Trimming cost V 5 bases and J 8 bases, with 15 bases left between them. CDR1 MNHEY and CDR2 SMNVEV come from the germline V gene (reference sequence). The CDR3 loop is CASSPPGGYGYTF. CDR3 sequence (DNA): TGTGCCAGCAGTCCGCCCGGGGGGTACGGCTACACCTTC.

In its sample, this clone was seen once. One junction end disagrees with the germline gene, perhaps due to a read error. The chain has TRBV14 and TRBJ2-5, with D tentatively TRBD1 (5 bases). The CDR3 loop spans 10 amino acids. Germline CDR1 is SGHDN and CDR2 is FVKESK. CDR3 nucleotide sequence: TGTGCCAGCAGCCAGACAGACGTCAACTTC. This sequence encodes CASSQTDVNF.

In this sample, this clone turned up once. This chain uses TRBV9 with TRBJ1-3; no definite D call. The V end was cut by 4 bases, the J end by 4 bases, with 12 bases between. Germline CDR1 and CDR2: SGDLS and YYNGEE. The CDR3 totals 14 residues. CDR3 nucleotide sequence: TGTGCCAGCAGCCCCGAGGCAACCGGAAACACCATATATTTT. Translation gives CASSPEATGNTIYF.

The rearrangement uses TRBV19 and TRBJ2-1; D is possibly TRBD2 (5 bases). The CDR3 runs to 15 residues. Germline-derived CDR1 and CDR2 are LNHDA and SQIVND (reference sequence). The V end lost 3 bases, the J end lost 6 bases, and 15 bases lay between the germline ends. The CDR3 nucleotides are TGTGCCAGTAGTATTCCATTCGGGGTTGTCAATGAGCAGTTCTTC. This sequence encodes CASSIPFGVVNEQFF.

The V and J genes are TRBV7-9 and TRBJ1-4; D is possibly TRBD1 (5 bases). Trimming cost V 1 base and J 3 bases, with 9 bases left between them. Germline V gives CDR1 SEHNR, CDR2 FQNEAQ (reference sequence). The CDR3 loop spans 15 amino acids. The CDR3, as DNA: TGTGCCAGCAGCTTAGTGTTGGGGGCTAATGAAAAACTGTTTTTT. Translating it yields CASSLVLGANEKLFF. Looking up the rest from reference TRBV7-9 and TRBJ1-4 gives the full variable domain: DTGVSQNPRHKITKRGQNVTFRCDPISEHNRLYWYRQTLGQGPEFLTYFQNEAQLEKSRLLSDRFSAERPKGSFSTLEIQRTEQGDSAMYLCASSLVLGANEKLFFGSGTQLSVL.

V usage is TRBV27 and J usage is TRBJ2-3; D ambiguous. This CDR3 is 13 amino acids long. The ends were cut back, 4 bases at V and 4 bases at J, with 9 bases in the middle. Germline values: CDR1 MNHEY, CDR2 SMNVEV (reference sequence). Here the CDR3 reads CASSSLGADTQYF. The CDR3, as DNA: TGTGCCAGCAGTTCCCTAGGAGCAGATACGCAGTATTTT.

The CDR3 here is CASREYSYYPISGNQPQHF. For the CDR3, the DNA is TGCGCCAGCAGAGAATACTCCTACTACCCAATCTCGGGCAATCAGCCCCAGCATTTT. This chain uses TRBV5-1 with TRBJ1-5; D ambiguous. The CDR3 runs 19 residues. V was shortened by 5 bases and J by 2 bases, with 26 bases between the two germline ends. Germline loops: CDR1 SGHRS, CDR2 YFSETQ. Filled out from reference TRBV5-1 and TRBJ1-5, the complete variable domain reads KAGVTQTPRYLIKTRGQQVTLSCSPISGHRSVSWYQQTPGQGLQFLFEYFSETQRNKGNFPGRFSGRQFSNSRSEMNVSTLELGDSALYLCASREYSYYPISGNQPQHFGDGTRLSIL.

In DNA form, the CDR3 reads TGTGCCTGGAGGGGAGATCGGGACAGGCAAACCGGGGAGCTGTTTTTT. Translating gives CAWRGDRDRQTGELFF. This chain uses TRBV30 with TRBJ2-2; 8 bases fit TRBD1. There are 16 residues in the CDR3. The trim removed 3 bases at V and 5 bases at J, leaving 11 bases unmatched. Looked up from germline, CDR1 is GTSNPN and CDR2 is SVGIG (reference sequence).

This chain joins TRBV7-9 and TRBJ1-2, with 7 bases fitting TRBD1. The CDR3 has 16 amino acids. The ends lost 4 bases at V and 7 bases at J; junction bases unmatched: 15. Germline CDR1 is SEHNR and CDR2 is FQNEAQ (reference sequence). DNA for the CDR3: TGTGCCAGCAGCTCCCTTTCCGGTCAGGGGGATATTGGCTACACCTTC. Amino acids: CASSSLSGQGDIGYTF.

The chain is built from TRBV29-1 and TRBJ1-1; D gene ambiguous. Germline values: CDR1 SQVTM, CDR2 ANQGSEA. Deletions cut 2 bases from V and 4 bases from J, with 11 bases between. The CDR3 runs to 13 residues. The CDR3 bases are TGCAGCGTTGAACGTGGGCCACGCACTGAAGCTTTCTTT. Residues: CSVERGPRTEAFF.

J is TRBJ2-3 and V is TRBV6-6; D might be TRBD2 (6 bases). CDR3 length: 14 residues. The V gene lost 2 bases and the J gene lost 4 bases, with 10 bases spanning the gap. Germline V gene sequence: CDR1 MNHNY, CDR2 SVGAGI (reference sequence). As DNA, the CDR3 is TGTGCCAGCAGTTACGCCGGGGAGGCAGATACGCAGTATTTT. Translation: CASSYAGEADTQYF.

In DNA, the CDR3 is TGTGCTAGTGGTTGGGGGGGCACTGAGCAGTTCTTC. It is translated as CASGWGGTEQFF. The chain couples TRBV12-5 to TRBJ2-1, with D possibly being TRBD2 (7 bases). There are 12 residues in the CDR3. Germline V CDR1 and CDR2: LGHNT, FRNRAP. The ends were cut back, 4 bases at V and 9 bases at J, with 10 bases in the middle.

The chain uses TRBV7-6 and TRBJ2-3; tentative D call: TRBD2 (5 bases). Between the trimmed V and J ends, which lost 8 bases and 5 bases, there was a span of 11 bases. This CDR3 spans 12 amino acids. Germline CDR1 SGHVS, CDR2 FNYEAQ. CDR3 nucleotide sequence: TGTGCCAGCGGAGGATGGGGAGATACGCAGTATTTT. This sequence encodes CASGGWGDTQYF.

The J gene is TRBJ2-3, the V gene TRBV5-4, with 8 positions matching TRBD1. Germline V lookup: CDR1 SGHNT, CDR2 YYREEE (reference sequence). V lost 4 bases, J lost 3 bases, and 4 bases stayed unmatched. The CDR3 length is 14 residues. The CDR3 spells CASSADRDTDTQYF. The CDR3 DNA follows: TGTGCCAGCAGCGCGGACAGGGATACAGATACGCAGTATTTT.

This clone occurred once. The gene calls are TRBV2 and TRBJ2-5; 9 bases align to TRBD2. The CDR3 loop spans 16 amino acids. Germline CDR1 is SNHLY and CDR2 is FYNNEI. Trimming cost V 3 bases and J 4 bases; bases outside gene matches: 9. CDR3 coding DNA: TGTGCCAGCAGTGAGGGTTTTAGCGGGAGTTCAGAGACCCAGTACTTC. Translated: CASSEGFSGSSETQYF.

The chain combines TRBV9 with TRBJ2-2; D possibly corresponds to TRBD2 (6 bases). The CDR3 totals 16 residues. Germline V gene data show CDR1 as SGDLS and CDR2 as YYNGEE. V dropped 3 bases and J dropped 4 bases, with 16 bases sitting between them. CDR3 DNA sequence: TGTGCCAGCAGCGATGGGCCCGGGACTCCCACCGGGGAGCTGTTTTTT. Translation gives CASSDGPGTPTGELFF.

The chain is built from TRBV7-8 and TRBJ2-2, with 7 bases lining up with TRBD2. CDR1 is SGHVS, CDR2 FQNEAQ, per germline. The CDR3 totals 16 residues. J lost 1 base, V lost 2 bases, and 4 bases had no gene match. The CDR3 nucleotides read TGTGCCAGCAGCTTAAGGGAGGGGCAGAACACCGGGGAGCTGTTTTTT. Its translation is CASSLREGQNTGELFF.

The genes are TRBV28 and TRBJ1-5; 9 positions agree with TRBD1. The CDR3 runs to 14 residues. V dropped 8 bases and J dropped 7; count of bases not matched to a gene: 9. Germline loops: CDR1 MDHEN, CDR2 SYDVKM. CDR3 DNA: TGTGCCAGCGCCGGGACAGGGTATATCCAGCCCCAGCATTTT. It specifies CASAGTGYIQPQHF.

The chain employs TRBV5-1 and TRBJ2-1; D gene ambiguous. V gave up 0 bases and J gave up 1 base, with 8 bases separating them. CDR1 and CDR2 (germline): SGHRS, YFSETQ. The CDR3 length is 15 residues. The CDR3 DNA reads TGCGCCAGCAGCTTGGAACGACCGTCCTACAATGAGCAGTTCTTC. This gives the protein CASSLERPSYNEQFF.

The chain joins TRBV15 to TRBJ2-5; possible D gene TRBD2, 6 bases. Trimming removed 1 base at V and 4 bases at J, with 13 bases between. This CDR3 has 15 residues. Germline CDR1 and CDR2: LNHNV and YYDKDF (reference sequence). The DNA of the CDR3 is TGTGCCACCAGCAGAGGCCTCGGGGGTGGAGAGACCCAGTACTTC. Its translation: CATSRGLGGGETQYF. The full variable domain, in which reference TRBV15 and TRBJ2-5 provide the parts outside the CDR3, is DAMVIQNPRYQVTQFGKPVTLSCSQTLNHNVMYWYQQKSSQAPKLLFHYYDKDFNNEADTPDNFQSRRPNTSFCFLDIRSPGLGDTAMYLCATSRGLGGGETQYFGPGTRLLVL.

The chain recombines TRBV13 with TRBJ2-1, with 12 bases fitting TRBD1. CDR1 PRHDT and CDR2 FYEKMQ come from the germline V gene (reference sequence). The CDR3 extends over 15 amino acids. V lost 4 bases to trimming and J lost 8 bases; unmatched junction nucleotides: 6. The CDR3 loop reads CASSSWDRGLDEQFF. The DNA of the CDR3 is TGTGCCAGCAGCTCTTGGGACAGGGGGCTCGATGAGCAGTTCTTC.

This rearrangement joins TRBV27 to TRBJ1-1; 8 bases are a match to TRBD1. CDR1 MNHEY and CDR2 SMNVEV come from the germline V gene (reference sequence). J was trimmed by 1 base and V by 3 bases; bases with no gene match: 10. CDR3 length: 17 amino acids. In nucleotides, the CDR3 is TGTGCCAGCAGTTTTTTCCCACGACAGGGGTGGAACACTGAAGCTTTCTTT. It specifies CASSFFPRQGWNTEAFF.

The chain's CDR3 is CASSVSQGTITDTQYF. CDR3 in DNA: TGTGCCAGCAGCGTTTCACAGGGGACTATCACAGATACGCAGTATTTT. The chain employs TRBV9 and TRBJ2-3; D may match TRBD1 or TRBD2 (7 bases each). The CDR3 length is 16 residues. V was pared by 2 bases and J by 2 bases, with 15 bases between. CDR1 SGDLS and CDR2 YYNGEE come from the germline V gene. Looking up the rest from reference TRBV9 and TRBJ2-3 gives the full variable domain: DSGVTQTPKHLITATGQRVTLRCSPRSGDLSVYWYQQSLDQGLQFLIQYYNGEERAKGNILERFSAQQFPDLHSELNLSSLELGDSALYFCASSVSQGTITDTQYFGPGTRLTVL.

The chain joins TRBV27 to TRBJ1-2, with D unresolved. V gave up 3 bases and J gave up 0 bases, with 8 bases separating them. The CDR3 consists of 14 residues. Germline-derived CDR1 and CDR2 are MNHEY and SMNVEV (reference sequence). CDR3 protein: CASSFGSANYGYTF. The CDR3 DNA reads as TGTGCCAGCAGTTTTGGCTCAGCTAACTATGGCTACACCTTC.